This T cell receptor beta chain came from a study of T cells in Graves' hyperthyroidism and ophthalmopathy. Overall study results and limits: The model foresaw ophthalmopathy a median about 6.5 months prior to onset. Appearing also in blood were most of the thyroid clonotypes expanded above 0.001.

Patients were excluded for uncontrolled infection, other autoimmune disease, pregnancy or lactation. Diagnoses rested on clinical symptoms, serum thyroxine and TRAb, thyroid ultrasound and orbital computed tomography. The investigators amplified TCR beta CDR3 regions from RNA transcripts. HTBI primers were the set used in a first-round RT-PCR of the TCR CDR3. MiXCR was run by TCRdb on the multiplex PCR reads, yielding one entry per CDR3 protein. The sample contains fewer than 650,000 distinct CDR3 sequences, about 14% of which appear only once. This clonotype was observed a few times. Its antigen remains unidentified. The CDR3 loop spans 12 amino acids. CDR1 and CDR2 from the germline V gene are MDHEN and SYDVKM. V was clipped by 2 bases and J by 7 bases, with 8 bases between them.

The rearrangement joins TRBV28 to TRBJ1-1, with D unclear. Sequences were obtained from blood. The clonotype originates from a middle-aged woman with Graves' ophthalmopathy. CDR3 bases: TGTGCCAGCAGTTTACTACAGAGTGAAGCTTTCTTT. Protein product: CASSLLQSEAFF.